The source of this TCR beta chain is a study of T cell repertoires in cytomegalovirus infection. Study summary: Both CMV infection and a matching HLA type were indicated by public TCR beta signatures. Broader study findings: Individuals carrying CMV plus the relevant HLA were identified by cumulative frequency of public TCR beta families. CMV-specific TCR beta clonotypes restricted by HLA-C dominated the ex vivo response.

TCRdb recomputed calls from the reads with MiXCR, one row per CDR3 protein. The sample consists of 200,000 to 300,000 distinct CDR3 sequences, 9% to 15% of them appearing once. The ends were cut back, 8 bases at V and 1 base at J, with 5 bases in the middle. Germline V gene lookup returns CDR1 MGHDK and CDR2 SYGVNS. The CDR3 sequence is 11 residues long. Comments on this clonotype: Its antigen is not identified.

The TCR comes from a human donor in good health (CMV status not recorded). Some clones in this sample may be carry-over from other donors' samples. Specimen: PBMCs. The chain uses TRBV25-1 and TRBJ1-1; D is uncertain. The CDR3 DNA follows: TGTGCCAGCCATAAGAACACTGAAGCTTTCTTT. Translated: CASHKNTEAFF.